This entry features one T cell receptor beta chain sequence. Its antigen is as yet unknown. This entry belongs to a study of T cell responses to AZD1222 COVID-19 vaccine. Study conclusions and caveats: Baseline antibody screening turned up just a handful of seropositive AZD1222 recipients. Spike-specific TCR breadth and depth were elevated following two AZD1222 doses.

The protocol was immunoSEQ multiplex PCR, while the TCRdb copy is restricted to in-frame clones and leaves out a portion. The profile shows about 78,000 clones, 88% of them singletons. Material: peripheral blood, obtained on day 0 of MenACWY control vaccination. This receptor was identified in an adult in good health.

This CDR3 reads CATWDRGSPFYGYTF. Written as DNA, the CDR3 is TGTGCCACCTGGGACAGGGGGTCTCCCTTCTATGGCTACACCTTC. The chain employs TRBV6-5 and TRBJ1-2; TRBD1 matches 11 bases. Germline values: CDR1 MNHEY, CDR2 SVGAGI. V dropped 10 bases and J dropped 4; count of bases not matched to a gene: 11. CDR3 length: 15 amino acids.